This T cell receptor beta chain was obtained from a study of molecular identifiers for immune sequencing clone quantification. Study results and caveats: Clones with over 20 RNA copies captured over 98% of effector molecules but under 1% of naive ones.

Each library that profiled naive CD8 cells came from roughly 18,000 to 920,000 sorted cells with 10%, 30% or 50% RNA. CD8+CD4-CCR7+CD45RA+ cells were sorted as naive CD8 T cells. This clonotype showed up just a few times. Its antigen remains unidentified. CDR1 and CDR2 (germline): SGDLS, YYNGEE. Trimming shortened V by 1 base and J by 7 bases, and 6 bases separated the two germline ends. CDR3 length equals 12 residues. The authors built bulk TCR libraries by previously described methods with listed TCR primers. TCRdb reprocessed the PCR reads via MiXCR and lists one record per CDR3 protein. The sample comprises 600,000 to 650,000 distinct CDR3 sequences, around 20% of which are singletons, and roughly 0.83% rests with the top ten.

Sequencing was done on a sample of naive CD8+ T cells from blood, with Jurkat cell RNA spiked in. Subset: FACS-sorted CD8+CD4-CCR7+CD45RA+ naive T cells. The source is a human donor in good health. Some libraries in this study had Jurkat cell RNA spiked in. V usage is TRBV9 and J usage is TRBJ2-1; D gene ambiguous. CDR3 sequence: CASSVSLNEQFF. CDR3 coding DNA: TGTGCCAGCAGCGTATCCCTTAATGAGCAGTTCTTC.